Presented here are 21 T cell receptor beta chains from one specimen sequenced in a study of glioma-infiltrating T cells. Using RNA template, CDR3s of TCR alpha and beta were amplified with iRepertoire arm-PCR. TCRdb fed the multiplex PCR reads into MiXCR, producing one record per CDR3 protein. Here the sample spans fewer than 500,000 distinct CDR3 sequences, around 45% being singletons. Specimen: glioma tissue, nonneoplastic brain tissue, or PBMCs (not recorded which). The receptors were gathered from a human donor with low-grade glioma or glioblastoma, undergoing nonglioma brain surgery, or in good health (not recorded which).

This clonotype was found once. V is TRBV29-1 and J is TRBJ2-7; TRBD2 aligns across 8 bases. CDR3 size: 12 residues. Per the germline V gene, CDR1 is SQVTM and CDR2 is ANQGSEA. Trimming took 5 bases from V and 6 from J; bases not matched to a gene: 6. CDR3 bases: TGCAGCGTTCCGGGAGGGACGGGCGAGCAGTACTTC. It specifies CSVPGGTGEQYF.

Concerning this clonotype itself: One base away lies a much larger clone, so this may be a sequencing read error. The rearrangement uses TRBV25-1 and TRBJ1-1, with TRBD1 identical over 7 bases. The CDR3 is made up of 15 amino acids. The germline V gene encodes CDR1 MGHDK and CDR2 SYGVNS. The CDR3 is CASSLTTGVNTGAFF. CDR3 nucleotide sequence: TGTGCCAGCAGTTTAACTACAGGGGTTAACACTGGAGCTTTCTTT.

This clonotype is a singleton in its sample. The V call is TRBV19, the J call TRBJ1-5; 9 nucleotides line up with TRBD1. CDR3 length: 19 amino acids. V lost 3 bases to trimming and J lost 0 bases; unmatched junction nucleotides: 12. Germline V gene sequence: CDR1 LNHDA, CDR2 SQIVND (reference sequence). The CDR3 loop is CASSIIRGQGSGSNQPQHF. The DNA of the CDR3 is TGTGCCAGTAGTATCATAAGGGGACAGGGAAGCGGTAGCAATCAGCCCCAGCATTTT.

This clonotype has ten or more counts. V usage is TRBV6-6 and J usage is TRBJ1-5, with D tentatively TRBD1 (5 bases). The CDR3 extends over 17 amino acids. V was clipped by 0 bases and J by 5 bases, with 17 bases between them. The germline gives CDR1 MNHNY, CDR2 SVGAGI (reference sequence). This chain's CDR3 is CASSYSWVRGSHQPQHF. DNA of the CDR3: TGTGCCAGCAGTTACTCGTGGGTCCGGGGGTCCCATCAGCCCCAGCATTTT.

This clonotype has a single count. The rearrangement links TRBV27 to TRBJ2-5, with D perhaps matching TRBD2 (6 bases). This CDR3 has 15 residues. V dropped 1 base and J dropped 4 bases, with 13 bases sitting between them. CDR1 is MNHEY, CDR2 SMNVEV, per germline (reference sequence). The chain's CDR3 is CASSLLARGTETQYF. In nucleotides, the CDR3 is TGTGCCAGCAGTTTATTAGCCCGGGGGACAGAGACCCAGTACTTC.

This clonotype was recorded a few times. The chain carries TRBV25-1 and TRBJ1-4, with TRBD1 as a possible D gene (5 bases). In germline, CDR1 is MGHDK, CDR2 SYGVNS. The CDR3 totals 16 residues. V lost 7 bases to trimming and J lost 0 bases, with 15 bases between them. The CDR3: CASTPWRDATNEKLFF. CDR3 coding DNA: TGTGCCAGCACCCCGTGGAGGGACGCAACTAATGAAAAACTGTTTTTT.

This sequence joins TRBV7-3 and TRBJ2-1, with D tentatively TRBD1 or TRBD2 (5 bases each). This CDR3 region has 17 residues. V was cut by 2 bases and J by 0 bases, with 14 bases left in between. Germline CDR1 reads SGHTA; CDR2 reads FQGTGA. As DNA, the CDR3 is TGTGCCAGCAGCTTAGGTCTCGGGGCGAGCTCCTACAATGAGCAGTTCTTC. Translation gives CASSLGLGASSYNEQFF.

Note on this clonotype: A read error may explain this, as a much larger clone is one base away. The CDR3 loop reads CASSGPVGSPYEQYF. The CDR3 nucleotides are TGTGCCAGCAGTGGCCCGGTCGGAAGCCCCTACGAGCAGTACTTC. This rearrangement joins TRBV6-1 to TRBJ2-7; D remains ambiguous. The CDR3 contains 15 residues. Germline V lookup: CDR1 MNHNS, CDR2 SASEGT. Trimming left V 4 bases short and J 2 bases short, with 15 bases between.

The sample holds one count of this clonotype. Compared with germline, one end of the junction differs, possibly owing to a read error. The chain employs TRBV19 and TRBJ2-1; 10 nucleotides align to TRBD2. In germline, CDR1 is LNHDA, CDR2 SQIVND (reference sequence). The CDR3 length is 16 residues. The CDR3 sequence: CASTGAGGSSYNEQSF. In nucleotides, the CDR3 is TGTGCCAGTACCGGAGCGGGGGGGAGCTCCTACAATGAGCAGTCCTTC.

To note about this clonotype: This may come from a read error, since a much larger clone is one base off. The CDR3 here is CASRGMDSGGETQYF. The CDR3 DNA sequence: TGTGCCAGCAGGGGTATGGACAGCGGGGGAGAGACCCAGTACTTC. V gene TRBV28 combines with J gene TRBJ2-5; 8 bases line up with TRBD2. CDR1 and CDR2 from the germline V gene are MDHEN and SYDVKM. Trimming removed 6 bases from V and 4 bases from J; junction bases left unmatched: 10. This CDR3 comprises 15 residues.

This clonotype was observed many times. The gene calls are TRBV25-1 and TRBJ1-1; no firm D call. This CDR3 contains 14 residues. Trimming left V 3 bases short and J 6 bases short, with 14 bases between. Germline values: CDR1 MGHDK, CDR2 SYGVNS. The chain's CDR3 is CASSDLGASPEAFF. CDR3 nucleotide sequence: TGTGCCAGCAGTGACCTAGGAGCATCCCCTGAAGCTTTCTTT.

The sample holds many counts of this clonotype. V gene TRBV15 combines with J gene TRBJ2-1; 9 bases are shared with TRBD2. The CDR3 has 17 amino acids. Germline lookup yields CDR1 LNHNV and CDR2 YYDKDF (reference sequence). V shed 0 bases, J shed 8 bases, and the junction held 11 bases outside the gene matches. The CDR3 reads CATSRDNNGGRVDEQFF. The CDR3 DNA is TGTGCCACCAGCAGAGATAATAACGGCGGGAGGGTGGATGAGCAGTTCTTC.

This clonotype has at least ten counts. For the CDR3, the DNA is TGTGCCAGCAGTTTGCAGGGGCGGGCAGATACGCAGTATTTT. This gives the protein CASSLQGRADTQYF. This chain connects TRBV27 to TRBJ2-3, with D perhaps TRBD1 (6 bases). Trimming stripped 3 bases from V and 4 bases from J, with 11 bases between. This CDR3 region has 14 residues. The germline CDR1 and CDR2 sequences are MNHEY and SMNVEV (reference sequence).

The sample holds a few counts of this clonotype. The chain couples TRBV6-5 to TRBJ2-6; 10 nucleotides agree with TRBD1. CDR3 length: 17 residues. Germline V gene lookup returns CDR1 MNHEY and CDR2 SVGAGI. Trimming at V came to 6 bases and at J to 0 bases, leaving 5 bases not matched to a gene. CDR3 bases: TGTGCCAGCAGGGGACAGGGGATTTTCTCTGGGGCCAACGTCCTGACTTTC. Amino acids: CASRGQGIFSGANVLTF.

This clonotype has only a few counts. The chain has TRBV7-2 and TRBJ1-2, with 7 bases aligning to TRBD1. V shed 5 bases and J 4 bases; nucleotides not matched to a gene: 10. Germline V gene lookup returns CDR1 SGHTA and CDR2 FQGNSA. The CDR3 is 15 amino acids. The chain's CDR3 is CASSPTGPLVYGYTF. The CDR3 DNA is TGTGCCAGCAGCCCGACAGGGCCTCTTGTCTATGGCTACACCTTC.

V usage is TRBV6-1 and J usage is TRBJ1-1, with D hard to call. CDR3 size: 12 residues. Trimming stripped 6 bases from V and 4 bases from J, with 9 bases between. Looked up from germline, CDR1 is MNHNS and CDR2 is SASEGT. The CDR3 DNA sequence: TGTGCCAGCAGCCAGTCCGGCACTGAAGCTTTCTTT. Encoded protein: CASSQSGTEAFF.

In the case of this clonotype: A much larger clone differs by one base, so this may be a read error. The genes are TRBV6-2 or TRBV6-3 and TRBJ1-1, with D maybe TRBD1 (5 bases). Trimming took 6 bases from V and 5 from J, leaving 22 bases between them. This CDR3 comprises 16 residues. Germline V gives CDR1 MNHEY, CDR2 SVGEGT. The CDR3 DNA reads as TGTGCCAGCAGGTTAGAACAGGCGTTGGGAAAGACTGAAGCTTTCTTT. Its protein is CASRLEQALGKTEAFF.

This clonotype was recorded a few times. The gene calls are TRBV7-2 and TRBJ1-1, with D hard to call. CDR1 SGHTA and CDR2 FQGNSA come from the germline V gene. The V end was cut by 7 bases, the J end by 0 bases, with 15 bases between. CDR3 length: 15 residues. This CDR3 is CASNSIRLMNTEAFF. The DNA of the CDR3 is TGTGCCAGCAACTCGATACGGCTAATGAACACTGAAGCTTTCTTT.

In the case of this clonotype: With a much larger clone just one base away, this may be a read error. This chain links TRBV27 with TRBJ1-5; TRBD1 matches 9 bases. The CDR3 has 15 amino acids. Germline CDR1 and CDR2: MNHEY and SMNVEV (reference sequence). DNA for the CDR3: TGTACCAGCAGTAAGACAGGGGGAATTAATCAGCCCCAGCATTTT. It specifies CTSSKTGGINQPQHF.

This clonotype was recorded a few times. V is TRBV20-1 and J is TRBJ2-1; D is uncertain. The V gene's germline CDR1 is DFQATT and CDR2 SNEGSKA (reference sequence). Trimming removed 1 base from V and 5 bases from J, with 12 bases in between. This CDR3 has 14 amino acids. Here the CDR3 DNA reads TGCAGTGCTAGAGGCACTTTCCGTAACAATGAGCAGTTCTTC. This translates into CSARGTFRNNEQFF.

This chain connects TRBV18 to TRBJ2-1; D is ambiguous. CDR3 size: 14 residues. Per germline, CDR1 KGHSH and CDR2 LQKENI. Trimming cost V 1 base and J 9 bases, with 13 bases left between them. CDR3 bases: TGTGCCAGCTCACCACTGGCCGCAGTAATTGAGCAGTTCTTC. This codes for CASSPLAAVIEQFF. Complete variable domain (other parts from reference TRBV18 and TRBJ2-1): NAGVMQNPRHLVRRRGQEARLRCSPMKGHSHVYWYRQLPEEGLKFMVYLQKENIIDESGMPKERFSAEFPKEGPSILRIQQVVRGDSAAYFCASSPLAAVIEQFFGPGTRLTVL.